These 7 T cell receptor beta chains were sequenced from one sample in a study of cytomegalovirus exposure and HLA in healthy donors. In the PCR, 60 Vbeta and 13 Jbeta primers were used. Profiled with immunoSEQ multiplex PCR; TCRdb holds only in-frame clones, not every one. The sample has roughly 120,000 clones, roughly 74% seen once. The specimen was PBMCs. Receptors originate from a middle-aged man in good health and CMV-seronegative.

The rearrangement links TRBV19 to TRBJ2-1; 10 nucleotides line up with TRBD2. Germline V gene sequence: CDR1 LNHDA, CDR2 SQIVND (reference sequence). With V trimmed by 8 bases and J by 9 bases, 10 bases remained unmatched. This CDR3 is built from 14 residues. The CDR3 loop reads CASFFSGGVGEQFF. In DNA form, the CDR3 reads TGTGCCAGTTTCTTCAGCGGGGGGGTCGGTGAGCAGTTCTTC.

This CDR3 is CASSFGSEAQYF. The CDR3 bases are TGTGCCAGCAGCTTTGGCTCGGAGGCCCAGTACTTC. The chain links TRBV5-6 to TRBJ2-7, with D possibly matching TRBD2 (5 bases). CDR1 and CDR2 (germline): SGHDT, YYEEEE. This CDR3 is 12 amino acids long. V was pared by 2 bases and J by 10 bases, with 13 bases between. The entire variable domain, with the rest obtained from reference TRBV5-6 and TRBJ2-7, is as follows: DAGVTQSPTHLIKTRGQQVTLRCSPKSGHDTVSWYQQALGQGPQFIFQYYEEEERQRGNFPDRFSGHQFPNYSSELNVNALLLGDSALYLCASSFGSEAQYFGPGTRLTVT.

This CDR3 reads CASSFTRNTEAFF. The CDR3 DNA reads as TGTGCCAGCAGCTTTACACGGAACACTGAAGCTTTCTTT. The gene calls are TRBV5-8 and TRBJ1-1; no firm D call. Looked up from germline, CDR1 is SGHTS and CDR2 is YDEGEE. This CDR3 is 13 amino acids long. The V end was cut by 2 bases, the J end by 1 base, with 6 bases between.

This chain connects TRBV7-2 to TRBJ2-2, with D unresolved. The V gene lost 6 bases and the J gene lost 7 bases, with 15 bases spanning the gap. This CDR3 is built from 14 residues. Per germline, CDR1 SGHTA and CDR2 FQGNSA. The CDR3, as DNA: TGTGCCAGCAGGAGTATAGAAGCAATCGGGGAGCTGTTTTTT. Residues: CASRSIEAIGELFF.

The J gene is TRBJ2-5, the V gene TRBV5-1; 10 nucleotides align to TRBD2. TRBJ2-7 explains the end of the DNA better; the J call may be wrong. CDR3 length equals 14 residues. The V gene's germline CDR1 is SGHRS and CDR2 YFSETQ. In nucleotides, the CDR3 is TGCGCCAGCAGCGTTGAGCGGGGGGGATACGAGCAGTACTTC. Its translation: CASSVERGGYEQYF.

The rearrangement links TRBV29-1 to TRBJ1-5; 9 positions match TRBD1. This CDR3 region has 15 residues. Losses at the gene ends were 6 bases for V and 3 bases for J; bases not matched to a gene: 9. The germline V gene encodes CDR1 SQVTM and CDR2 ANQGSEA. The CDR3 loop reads CSVTAGTGSNQPQHF. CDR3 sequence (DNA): TGCAGCGTCACCGCCGGGACAGGGTCCAATCAGCCCCAGCATTTT.

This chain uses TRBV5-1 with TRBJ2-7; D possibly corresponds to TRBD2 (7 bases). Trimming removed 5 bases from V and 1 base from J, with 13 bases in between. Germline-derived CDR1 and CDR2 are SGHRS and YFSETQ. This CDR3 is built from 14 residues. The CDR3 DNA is TGCGCCAGCAGAGGGGGAGGGGCATCCTACGAGCAGTACTTC. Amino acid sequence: CASRGGGASYEQYF. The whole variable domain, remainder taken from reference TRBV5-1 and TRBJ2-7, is KAGVTQTPRYLIKTRGQQVTLSCSPISGHRSVSWYQQTPGQGLQFLFEYFSETQRNKGNFPGRFSGRQFSNSRSEMNVSTLELGDSALYLCASRGGGASYEQYFGPGTRLTVT.